This TCR beta chain was found in a study of T cells in Graves' hyperthyroidism and ophthalmopathy. Study at large: Blood was drawn when the patient was first diagnosed and still untreated. Overall study findings and caveats: Ophthalmopathy was separated from stable hyperthyroidism by a 13 V-J model.

Germline lookup yields CDR1 ENHRY and CDR2 SYGVKD. J was trimmed by 0 bases and V by 11 bases; bases with no gene match: 9. The CDR3 consists of 14 residues. The investigators amplified TCR beta CDR3 regions from RNA transcripts. RT-PCR in the first round (using the HTBI primer set) targeted the TCR CDR3. Using its own MiXCR run on the multiplex PCR reads, TCRdb lists one record per CDR3 protein. Here the sample spans some 350,000 distinct CDR3 sequences, roughly 19% being singletons. On this clonotype: As yet, its antigen is unknown.

The authors obtained PBMCs from about 9 ml of fresh peripheral blood. The receptor was derived from a woman between 18 and 30 years old with Graves' hyperthyroidism. Sequenced: blood. J is TRBJ2-7 and V is TRBV10-3; 8 nucleotides line up with TRBD1. The DNA for the CDR3 is TGTGCCTCTCGGACAGGGCGGGACTCCTACGAGCAGTACTTC. Protein product: CASRTGRDSYEQYF.